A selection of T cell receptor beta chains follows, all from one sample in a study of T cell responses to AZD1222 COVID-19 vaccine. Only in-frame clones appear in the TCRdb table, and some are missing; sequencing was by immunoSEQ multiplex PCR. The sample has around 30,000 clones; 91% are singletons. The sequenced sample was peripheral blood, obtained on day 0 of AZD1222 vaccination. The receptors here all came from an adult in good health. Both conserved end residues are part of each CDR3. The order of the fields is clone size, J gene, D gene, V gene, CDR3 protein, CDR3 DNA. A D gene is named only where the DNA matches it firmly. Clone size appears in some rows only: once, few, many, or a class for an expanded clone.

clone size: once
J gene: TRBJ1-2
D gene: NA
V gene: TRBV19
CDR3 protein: CASTQRRGGYGYTF
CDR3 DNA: TGTGCCAGTACCCAAAGGAGGGGCGGCTATGGCTACACCTTC

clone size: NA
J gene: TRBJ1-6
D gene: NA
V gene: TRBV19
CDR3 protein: CASSIEGRDQSPLHF
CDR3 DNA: TGTGCCAGTAGTATAGAGGGCAGGGATCAATCACCCCTCCACTTT

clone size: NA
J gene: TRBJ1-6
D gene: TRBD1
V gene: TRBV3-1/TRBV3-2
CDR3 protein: CASSQNRGDSPLHF
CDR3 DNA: TGTGCCAGCAGCCAGAACAGGGGCGATTCACCCCTCCACTTT

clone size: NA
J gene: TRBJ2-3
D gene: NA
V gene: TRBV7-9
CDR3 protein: CASSSLRPSSTDTQYF
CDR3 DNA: TGTGCCAGCAGCTCGCTTCGTCCTTCTAGCACAGATACGCAGTATTTT

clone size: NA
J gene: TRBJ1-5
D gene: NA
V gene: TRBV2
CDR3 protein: CASSERGVEQPQHF
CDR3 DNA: TGTGCCAGCAGTGAAAGGGGGGTGGAGCAGCCCCAGCATTTT

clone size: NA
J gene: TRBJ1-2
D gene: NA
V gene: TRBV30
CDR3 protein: CAWSVGEPNYGYTF
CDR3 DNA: TGTGCCTGGAGTGTAGGCGAGCCTAACTATGGCTACACCTTC

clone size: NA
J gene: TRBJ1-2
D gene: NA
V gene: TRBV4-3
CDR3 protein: CASSQDTDYGYTF
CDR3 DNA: TGCGCCAGCAGCCAAGATACCGATTATGGCTACACCTTC

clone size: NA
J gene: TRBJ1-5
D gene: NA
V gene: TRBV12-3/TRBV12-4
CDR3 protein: CASSVSGNQPQHF
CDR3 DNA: TGTGCCAGCAGTGTCAGTGGCAATCAGCCCCAGCATTTT

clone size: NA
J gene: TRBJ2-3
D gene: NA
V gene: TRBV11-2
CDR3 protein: CASSFWTAEAQYF
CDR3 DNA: TGTGCCAGCAGCTTCTGGACCGCCGAGGCGCAGTATTTT

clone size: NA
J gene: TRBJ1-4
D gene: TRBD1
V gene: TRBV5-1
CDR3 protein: CASSLDGTGEKLFF
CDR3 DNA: TGCGCCAGCAGCTTGGACGGGACAGGCGAAAAACTGTTTTTT

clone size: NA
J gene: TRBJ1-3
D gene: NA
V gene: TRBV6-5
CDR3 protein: CASSQEPSGNTIYF
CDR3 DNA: TGTGCCAGCAGTCAGGAACCCTCTGGAAACACCATATATTTT

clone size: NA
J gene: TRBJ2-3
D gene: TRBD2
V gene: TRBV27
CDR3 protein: CASRSGLAGGRFTDTQYF
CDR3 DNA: TGTGCCAGTCGGTCGGGACTAGCGGGGGGGCGCTTCACAGATACGCAGTATTTT

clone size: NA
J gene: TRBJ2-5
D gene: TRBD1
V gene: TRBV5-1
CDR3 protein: CASSKRQGERQTQYF
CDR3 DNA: TGCGCCAGCAGCAAAAGACAGGGTGAAAGACAGACCCAGTACTTC

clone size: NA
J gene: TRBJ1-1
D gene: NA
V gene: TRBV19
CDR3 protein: CASLVAGVQNTEAFF
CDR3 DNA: TGTGCCAGTTTGGTCGCTGGCGTCCAGAACACTGAAGCTTTCTTT

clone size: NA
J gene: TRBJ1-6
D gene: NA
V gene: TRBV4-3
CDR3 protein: CASSQDGLAGDYNSPLHF
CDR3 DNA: TGCGCCAGCAGCCAAGACGGGTTGGCAGGGGATTATAATTCACCCCTCCACTTT

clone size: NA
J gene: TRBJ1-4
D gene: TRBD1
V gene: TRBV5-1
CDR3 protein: CASSSRTGTNEKLFF
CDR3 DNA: TGCGCCAGCAGCTCCCGGACAGGAACTAATGAAAAACTGTTTTTT

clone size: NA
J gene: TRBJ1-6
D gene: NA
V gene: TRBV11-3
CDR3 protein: CASSLGDSPLHF
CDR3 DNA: TGTGCCAGCAGCTTAGGAGATTCACCCCTCCACTTT

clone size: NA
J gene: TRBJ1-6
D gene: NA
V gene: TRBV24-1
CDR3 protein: CATSDLRGADNSPLHF
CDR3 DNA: TGTGCCACCAGTGATTTGCGAGGGGCAGATAATTCACCCCTCCACTTT

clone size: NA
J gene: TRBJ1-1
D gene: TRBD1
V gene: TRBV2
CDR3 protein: CASSLTGGTEAFF
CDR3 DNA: TGTGCCAGCAGTCTCACAGGGGGCACTGAAGCTTTCTTT

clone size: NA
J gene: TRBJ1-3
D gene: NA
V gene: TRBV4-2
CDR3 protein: CASSQRRGDTIYF
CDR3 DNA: TGTGCCAGCAGCCAACGGCGGGGAGACACCATATATTTT

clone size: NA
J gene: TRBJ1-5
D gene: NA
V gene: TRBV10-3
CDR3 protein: CAISESRGTSNQPQHF
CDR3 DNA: TGTGCCATCAGTGAGTCAAGGGGGACGAGCAATCAGCCCCAGCATTTT

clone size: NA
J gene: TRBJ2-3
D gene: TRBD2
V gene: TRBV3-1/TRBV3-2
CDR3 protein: CASSLRLAGGPDTQYF
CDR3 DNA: TGTGCCAGCAGCCTCCGACTAGCGGGGGGCCCAGATACGCAGTATTTT

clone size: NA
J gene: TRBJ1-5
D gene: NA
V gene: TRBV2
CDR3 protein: CASSDVPETAQHF
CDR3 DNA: TGTGCCAGCAGTGACGTCCCGGAAACAGCCCAGCATTTT

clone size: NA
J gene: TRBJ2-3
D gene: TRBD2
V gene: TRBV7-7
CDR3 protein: CASSSGLAGGGDTQYF
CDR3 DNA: TGTGCCAGCAGCTCCGGACTAGCGGGGGGTGGAGATACGCAGTATTTT

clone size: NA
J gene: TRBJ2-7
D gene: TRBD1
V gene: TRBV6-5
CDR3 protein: CASSRGTGGDHEQYF
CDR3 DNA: TGTGCCAGCAGCCGAGGGACAGGGGGCGACCACGAGCAGTACTTC

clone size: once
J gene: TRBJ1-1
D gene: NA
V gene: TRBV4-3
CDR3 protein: CASSSRFGHEAFF
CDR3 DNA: TGCGCCAGCAGTTCCAGGTTCGGTCACGAGGCTTTCTTT

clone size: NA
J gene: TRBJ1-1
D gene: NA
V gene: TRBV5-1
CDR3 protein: CASSLGGVANTEAFF
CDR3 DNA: TGCGCCAGCAGCTTGGGAGGGGTGGCGAACACTGAAGCTTTCTTT

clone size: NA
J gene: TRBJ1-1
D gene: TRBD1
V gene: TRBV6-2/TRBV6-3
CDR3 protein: CASSQGAVTEAFF
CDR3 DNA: TGTGCCAGCAGCCAGGGGGCGGTCACTGAAGCTTTCTTT

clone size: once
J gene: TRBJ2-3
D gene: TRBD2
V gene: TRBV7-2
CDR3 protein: CASSQGRAGGADTQYF
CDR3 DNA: TGTGCCAGCAGCCAGGGAAGGGCGGGGGGCGCAGATACGCAGTATTTT

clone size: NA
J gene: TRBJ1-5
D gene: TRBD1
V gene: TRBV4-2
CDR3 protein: CASSQGTGDQPQHF
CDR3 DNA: TGTGCCAGCAGCCAAGGGACAGGGGATCAGCCCCAGCATTTT

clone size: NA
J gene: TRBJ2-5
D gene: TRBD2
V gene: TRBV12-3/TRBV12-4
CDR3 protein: CASSVAGETQYF
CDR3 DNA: TGTGCCAGCAGTGTAGCGGGGGAGACCCAGTACTTC

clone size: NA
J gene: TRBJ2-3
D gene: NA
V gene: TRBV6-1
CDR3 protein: CASSEAGGPSTDTQYF
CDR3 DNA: TGTGCCAGCAGTGAAGCAGGGGGACCTAGCACAGATACGCAGTATTTT

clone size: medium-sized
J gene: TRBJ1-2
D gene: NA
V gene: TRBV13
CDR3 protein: CASSLRQGNNYGYTF
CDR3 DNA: TGTGCCAGCAGCTTAAGGCAGGGGAATAACTATGGCTACACCTTC

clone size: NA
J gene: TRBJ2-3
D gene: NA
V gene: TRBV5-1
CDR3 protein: CASSLYGVSQITDTQYF
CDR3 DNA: TGCGCCAGCAGCTTATATGGGGTATCTCAGATTACAGATACGCAGTATTTT

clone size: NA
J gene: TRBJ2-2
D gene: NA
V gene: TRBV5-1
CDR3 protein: CASSFYTGELFF
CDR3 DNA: TGCGCCAGCAGCTTTTACACCGGGGAGCTGTTTTTT

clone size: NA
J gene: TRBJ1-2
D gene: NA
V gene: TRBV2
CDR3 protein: CASNSRVANYGYTF
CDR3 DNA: TGTGCCAGCAACTCGCGGGTAGCTAACTATGGCTACACCTTC

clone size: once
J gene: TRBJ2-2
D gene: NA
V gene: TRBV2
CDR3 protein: CASSEPILNTGELFF
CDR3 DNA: TGTGCCAGCAGTGAACCCATCTTAAACACCGGGGAGCTGTTTTTT

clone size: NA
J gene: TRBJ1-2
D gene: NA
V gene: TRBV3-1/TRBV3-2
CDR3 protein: CASSQPRGGFAGYTF
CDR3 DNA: TGTGCCAGCAGCCAGCCGAGGGGCGGTTTCGCTGGCTACACCTTC

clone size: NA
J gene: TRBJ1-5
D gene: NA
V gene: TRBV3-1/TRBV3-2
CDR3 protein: CASSQDGVNQPQHF
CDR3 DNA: TGTGCCAGCAGCCAAGACGGAGTGAATCAGCCCCAGCATTTT

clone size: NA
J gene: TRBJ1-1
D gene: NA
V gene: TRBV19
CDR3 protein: CASSIGGVGSTEAFF
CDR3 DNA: TGTGCCAGTAGTATAGGGGGAGTGGGAAGCACTGAAGCTTTCTTT

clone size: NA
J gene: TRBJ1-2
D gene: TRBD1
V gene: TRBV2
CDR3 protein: CASRLDRTGYGYTF
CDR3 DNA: TGTGCCAGCAGATTGGACAGGACCGGCTATGGCTACACCTTC

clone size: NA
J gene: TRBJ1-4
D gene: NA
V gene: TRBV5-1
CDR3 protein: CASSLDPGEKLFF
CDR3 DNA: TGCGCCAGCAGCTTGGACCCGGGGGAAAAACTGTTTTTT

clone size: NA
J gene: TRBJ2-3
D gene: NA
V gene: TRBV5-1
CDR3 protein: CASSETGGLSTDTQYF
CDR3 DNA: TGCGCCAGCAGCGAGACGGGGGGCCTTAGCACAGATACGCAGTATTTT

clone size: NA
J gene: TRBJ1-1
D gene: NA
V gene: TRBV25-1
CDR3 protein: CASSISMNTEAFF
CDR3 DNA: TGTGCCAGCAGCATATCAATGAACACTGAAGCTTTCTTT

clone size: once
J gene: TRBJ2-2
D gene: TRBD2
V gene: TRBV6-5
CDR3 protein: CASRRASGVNGELFF
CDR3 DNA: TGTGCCAGCAGGCGGGCTAGCGGGGTGAACGGGGAGCTGTTTTTT

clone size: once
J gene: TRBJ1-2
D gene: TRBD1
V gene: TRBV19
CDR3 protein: CAPGQVDGYTF
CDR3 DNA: TGTGCCCCGGGACAGGTGGACGGCTACACCTTC

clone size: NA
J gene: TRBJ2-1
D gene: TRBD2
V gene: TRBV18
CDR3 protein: CASSPKGGGYNEQFF
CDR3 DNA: TGTGCCAGCTCACCTAAGGGCGGGGGGTACAATGAGCAGTTCTTC

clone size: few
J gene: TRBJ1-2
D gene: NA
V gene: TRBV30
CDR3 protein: CAWTSGGHGYTF
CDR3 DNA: TGTGCCTGGACTTCTGGGGGCCATGGCTACACCTTC

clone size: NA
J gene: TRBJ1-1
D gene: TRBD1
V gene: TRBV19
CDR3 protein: CASSGQGVWTEAFF
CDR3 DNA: TGTGCCAGTAGCGGACAGGGGGTCTGGACTGAAGCTTTCTTT

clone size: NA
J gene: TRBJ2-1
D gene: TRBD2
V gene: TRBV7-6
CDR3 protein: CASSLGTSGGGSSYNEQFF
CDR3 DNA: TGTGCCAGCAGCTTAGGGACTAGCGGGGGTGGGAGCTCCTACAATGAGCAGTTCTTC

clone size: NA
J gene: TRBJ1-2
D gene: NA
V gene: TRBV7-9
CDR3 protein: CASREGQTDYGYTF
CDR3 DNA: TGTGCCAGCAGGGAGGGGCAGACCGACTATGGCTACACCTTC

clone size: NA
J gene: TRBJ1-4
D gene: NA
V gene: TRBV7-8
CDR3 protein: CASSRDAGAYEKLFF
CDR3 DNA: TGTGCCAGCAGCCGAGATGCGGGGGCCTATGAAAAACTGTTTTTT

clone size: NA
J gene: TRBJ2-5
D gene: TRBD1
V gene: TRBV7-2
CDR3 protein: CASRRGTAQETQYF
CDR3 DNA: TGTGCCAGCCGCAGGGGGACGGCACAAGAGACCCAGTACTTC

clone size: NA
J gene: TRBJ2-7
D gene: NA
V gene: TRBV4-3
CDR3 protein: CASSQDSGHSGYEQYF
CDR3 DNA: TGCGCCAGCAGCCAAGATTCGGGGCATTCGGGCTACGAGCAGTACTTC

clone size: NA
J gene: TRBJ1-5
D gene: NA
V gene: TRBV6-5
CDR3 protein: CASSYLGDQPQHF
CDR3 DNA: TGTGCCAGCAGTTACCTTGGGGATCAGCCCCAGCATTTT